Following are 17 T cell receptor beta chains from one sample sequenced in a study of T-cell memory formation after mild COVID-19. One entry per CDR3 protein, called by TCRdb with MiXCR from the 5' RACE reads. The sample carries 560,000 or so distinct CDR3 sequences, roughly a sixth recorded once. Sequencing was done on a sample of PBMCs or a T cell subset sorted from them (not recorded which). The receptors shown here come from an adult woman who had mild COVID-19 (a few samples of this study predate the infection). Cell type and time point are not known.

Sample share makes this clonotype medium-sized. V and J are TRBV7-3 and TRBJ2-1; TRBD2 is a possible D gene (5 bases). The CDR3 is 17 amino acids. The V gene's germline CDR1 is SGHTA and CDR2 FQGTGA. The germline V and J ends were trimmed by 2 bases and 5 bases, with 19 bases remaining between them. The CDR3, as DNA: TGTGCCAGCAGCTTAGGGAGCCCCGTTGGTAGGAACAATGAGCAGTTCTTC. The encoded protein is CASSLGSPVGRNNEQFF.

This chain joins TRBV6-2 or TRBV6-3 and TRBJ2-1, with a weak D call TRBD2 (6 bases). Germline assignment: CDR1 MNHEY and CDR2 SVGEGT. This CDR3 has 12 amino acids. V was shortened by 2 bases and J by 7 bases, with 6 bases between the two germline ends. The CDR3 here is CASSYGRNEQFF. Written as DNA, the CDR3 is TGTGCCAGCAGTTACGGGAGGAATGAGCAGTTCTTC.

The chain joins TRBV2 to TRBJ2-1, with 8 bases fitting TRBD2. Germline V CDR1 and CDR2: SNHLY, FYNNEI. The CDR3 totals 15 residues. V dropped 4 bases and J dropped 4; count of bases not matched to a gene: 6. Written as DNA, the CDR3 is TGTGCCAGCAGTGTCCCCGGGAGGGAATACAATGAGCAGTTCTTC. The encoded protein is CASSVPGREYNEQFF.

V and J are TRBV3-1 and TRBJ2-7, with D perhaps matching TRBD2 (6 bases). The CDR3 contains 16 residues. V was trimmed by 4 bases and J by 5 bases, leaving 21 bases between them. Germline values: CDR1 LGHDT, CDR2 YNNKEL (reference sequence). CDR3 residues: CASSPGWASARHEQYF. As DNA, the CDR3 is TGTGCCAGCAGCCCTGGATGGGCTAGCGCTCGCCACGAGCAGTACTTC.

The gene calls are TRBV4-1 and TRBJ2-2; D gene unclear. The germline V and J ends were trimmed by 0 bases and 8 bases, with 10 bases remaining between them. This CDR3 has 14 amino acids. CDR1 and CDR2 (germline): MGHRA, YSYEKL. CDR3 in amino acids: CASSQEDPPGELFF. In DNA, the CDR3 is TGCGCCAGCAGCCAAGAAGACCCTCCGGGGGAGCTGTTTTTT.

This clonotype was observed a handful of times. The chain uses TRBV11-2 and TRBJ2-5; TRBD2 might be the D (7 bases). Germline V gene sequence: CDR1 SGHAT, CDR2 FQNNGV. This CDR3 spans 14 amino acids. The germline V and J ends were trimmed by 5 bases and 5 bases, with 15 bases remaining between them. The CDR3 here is CASSHNRGGETQYF. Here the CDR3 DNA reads TGTGCCAGCAGCCACAATCGCGGGGGCGAGACCCAGTACTTC.

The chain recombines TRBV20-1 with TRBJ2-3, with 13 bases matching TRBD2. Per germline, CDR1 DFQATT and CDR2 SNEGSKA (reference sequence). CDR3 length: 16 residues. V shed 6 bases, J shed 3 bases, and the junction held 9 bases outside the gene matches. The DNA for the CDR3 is TGCAGTGCGCCAGGACTAGCGGGAGCGGCAACAGATACGCAGTATTTT. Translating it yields CSAPGLAGAATDTQYF.

CDR3 residues: CASSQGPGEQYF. The CDR3 bases are TGTGCCAGCAGCCAAGGGCCGGGAGAGCAGTACTTC. The genes are TRBV4-2 and TRBJ2-7, with D tentatively TRBD2 (5 bases). The CDR3 runs to 12 residues. The ends were cut back, 1 base at V and 7 bases at J, with 8 bases in the middle. The germline CDR1 and CDR2 sequences are LGHNA and YNFKEQ.

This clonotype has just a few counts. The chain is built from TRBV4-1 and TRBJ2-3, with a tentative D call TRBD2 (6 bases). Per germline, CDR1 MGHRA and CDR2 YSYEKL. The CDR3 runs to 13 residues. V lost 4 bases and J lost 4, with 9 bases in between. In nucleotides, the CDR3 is TGCGCCAGCAGCCGGGAGGTGGCAGATACGCAGTATTTT. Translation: CASSREVADTQYF.

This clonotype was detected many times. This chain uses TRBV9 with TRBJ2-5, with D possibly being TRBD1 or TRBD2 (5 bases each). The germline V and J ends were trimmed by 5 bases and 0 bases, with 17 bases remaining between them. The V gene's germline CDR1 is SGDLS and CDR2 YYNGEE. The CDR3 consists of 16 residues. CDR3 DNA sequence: TGTGCCAGCAGTGCCTCGGGGCAGGTCTACCAAGAGACCCAGTACTTC. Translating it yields CASSASGQVYQETQYF.

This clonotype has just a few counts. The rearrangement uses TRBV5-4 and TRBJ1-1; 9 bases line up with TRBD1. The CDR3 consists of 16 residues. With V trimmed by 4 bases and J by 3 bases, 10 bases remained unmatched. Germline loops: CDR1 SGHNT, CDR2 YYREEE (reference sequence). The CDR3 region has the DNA TGTGCCAGCAGCAAAGGGGACAGGGTGTTGGACACTGAAGCTTTCTTT. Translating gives CASSKGDRVLDTEAFF.

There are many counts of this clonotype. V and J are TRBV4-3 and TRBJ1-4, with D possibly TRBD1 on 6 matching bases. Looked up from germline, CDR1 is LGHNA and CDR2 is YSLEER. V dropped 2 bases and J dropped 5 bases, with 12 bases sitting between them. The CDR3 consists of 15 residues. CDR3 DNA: TGCGCCAGCAGCCAACTGGGGGCCAAAAATGAAAAACTGTTTTTT. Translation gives CASSQLGAKNEKLFF.

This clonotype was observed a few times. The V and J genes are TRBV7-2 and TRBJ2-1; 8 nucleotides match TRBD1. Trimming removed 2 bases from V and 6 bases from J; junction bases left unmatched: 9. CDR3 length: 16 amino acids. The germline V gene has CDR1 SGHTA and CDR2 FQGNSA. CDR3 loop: CASSLRGQGAVNEQFF. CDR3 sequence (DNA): TGTGCCAGCAGCTTAAGGGGTCAGGGGGCGGTCAATGAGCAGTTCTTC.

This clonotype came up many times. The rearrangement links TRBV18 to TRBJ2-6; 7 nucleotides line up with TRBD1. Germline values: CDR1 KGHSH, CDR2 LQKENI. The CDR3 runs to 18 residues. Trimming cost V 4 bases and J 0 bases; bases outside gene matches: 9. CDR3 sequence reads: CASSLRTGALSGANVLTF. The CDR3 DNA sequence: TGTGCCAGCTCACTTCGGACAGGAGCTCTCTCTGGGGCCAACGTCCTGACTTTC. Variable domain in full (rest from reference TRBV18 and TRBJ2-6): NAGVMQNPRHLVRRRGQEARLRCSPMKGHSHVYWYRQLPEEGLKFMVYLQKENIIDESGMPKERFSAEFPKEGPSILRIQQVVRGDSAAYFCASSLRTGALSGANVLTFGAGSRLTVL.

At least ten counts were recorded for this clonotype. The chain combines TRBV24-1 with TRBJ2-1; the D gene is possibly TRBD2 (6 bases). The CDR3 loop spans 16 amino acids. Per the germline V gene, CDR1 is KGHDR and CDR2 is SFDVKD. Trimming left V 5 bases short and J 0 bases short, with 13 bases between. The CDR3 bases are TGTGCCACCAGTGGCCGCGCGGGAACCTCCTACAATGAGCAGTTCTTC. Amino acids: CATSGRAGTSYNEQFF.

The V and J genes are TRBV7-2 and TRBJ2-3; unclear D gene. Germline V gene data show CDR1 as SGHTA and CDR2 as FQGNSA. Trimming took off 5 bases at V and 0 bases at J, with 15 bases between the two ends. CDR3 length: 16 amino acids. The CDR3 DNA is TGTGCCAGCAGCCGAGGCCATCAGTCTAGCACAGATACGCAGTATTTT. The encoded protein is CASSRGHQSSTDTQYF.

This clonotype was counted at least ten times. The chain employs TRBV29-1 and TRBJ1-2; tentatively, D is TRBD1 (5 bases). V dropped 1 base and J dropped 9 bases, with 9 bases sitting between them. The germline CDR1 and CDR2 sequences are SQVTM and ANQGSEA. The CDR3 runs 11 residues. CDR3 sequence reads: CSVEGRGRYTF. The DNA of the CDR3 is TGCAGCGTTGAAGGGCGGGGACGCTACACCTTC.